The sequence of this TCR beta chain was determined in a study of T cell changes during pregnancy in multiple sclerosis (dated by TCRdb to between 2018 and 2021). Study-level background: Changes in the T cell repertoire over the course of pregnancy were examined in this study in women with multiple sclerosis.

Inclusive of the bounding cysteine and phenylalanine, the CDR3 is 16 residues long. This entry keeps only the CDR3 DNA: 48 bases, framed from base 1. Relative to germline, V is missing 2 bases and J is missing 2 bases, with 7 bases of the junction outside any gene match. CDR1 SGHTA and CDR2 FQGNSA were looked up in the germline V gene. Comments on this clone: What antigen it recognizes has not been identified. No per-base quality is available; no much larger clone lies one base away.

Library preparation employed the immunoSEQ multiplex PCR assay. Drawn from immuneACCESS, this table holds only the in-frame rearrangements with V and J called that TCRdb kept. Clones are partly lost; checked studies trace under half to an unresolved V gene and leave the rest unexplained. The sample includes around 75,000 clones, with roughly 90% observed a single time. The top ten constitute about 0.3% of the sample. This TCR was sampled from a female donor in good health, enrolled as a control in a pregnancy study. The sequences come from CD4+ T cells from peripheral blood mononuclear cells, collected in the third trimester of pregnancy. The V and J genes are TRBV7-2 and TRBJ1-2; 8 bases in the middle match TRBD1. The CDR3: CASSLFGQGANYGYTF. The DNA sequence is given as TGTGCCAGCAGCTTATTCGGACAGGGAGCAAACTATGGCTACACCTTC.